A single sample gave rise to the 22 T cell receptor beta chains below, sequenced in a study of cytomegalovirus exposure and HLA in healthy donors. The PCR made use of 60 Vbeta and 13 Jbeta primers. Data came from immunoSEQ multiplex PCR; TCRdb stores just in-frame clones and leaves some out. The sample has 150,000 to 200,000 clones; 65% to 75% are singletons. Sequenced input: PBMCs. These receptors were taken from a girl aged 10 to 17 in good health and CMV-seronegative.

V is TRBV6-1 and J is TRBJ2-7; D not resolved. V gave up 2 bases and J gave up 2 bases, with 10 bases separating them. The CDR3 runs to 14 residues. Germline V gives CDR1 MNHNS, CDR2 SASEGT. The CDR3 loop reads CASSESVGAYEQYF. CDR3 sequence (DNA): TGTGCCAGCAGTGAATCTGTCGGAGCCTACGAGCAGTACTTC.

The gene calls are TRBV5-4 and TRBJ2-2, with a possible D match to TRBD1 (5 bases). The CDR3 is made up of 16 amino acids. Germline CDR1 and CDR2: SGHNT and YYREEE (reference sequence). V was shortened by 4 bases and J by 4 bases, with 17 bases between the two germline ends. CDR3 loop: CASSPPKHRSTGELFF. CDR3 DNA: TGTGCCAGCAGCCCCCCGAAACACAGGAGCACCGGGGAGCTGTTTTTT.

This clone was observed a few times. The chain uses TRBV7-9 and TRBJ2-1; 12 bases are a match to TRBD2. Trimming cost V 5 bases and J 6 bases; bases outside gene matches: 8. The CDR3 runs 16 residues. Germline assignment: CDR1 SEHNR and CDR2 FQNEAQ (reference sequence). The CDR3 here is CASSTWTSGEVNEQFF. The CDR3 DNA sequence: TGTGCCAGCAGCACATGGACTAGCGGGGAGGTCAATGAGCAGTTCTTC.

This clone was recorded at least ten times. V gene TRBV19 combines with J gene TRBJ2-1; D is ambiguous. CDR3 size: 13 residues. Germline V gives CDR1 LNHDA, CDR2 SQIVND (reference sequence). The V end was cut by 5 bases, the J end by 4 bases, with 9 bases between. CDR3 residues: CASSYSRYNEQFF. CDR3 nucleotides: TGTGCCAGTAGTTATAGTCGTTACAATGAGCAGTTCTTC.

This chain connects TRBV2 to TRBJ2-3; no definite D call. This CDR3 is built from 11 residues. The germline CDR1 and CDR2 sequences are SNHLY and FYNNEI. V was trimmed by 11 bases and J by 2 bases, leaving 8 bases between them. In DNA, the CDR3 is TGTGCCGGAGACTTCACAGATACGCAGTATTTT. Translating it yields CAGDFTDTQYF.

The chain recombines TRBV14 with TRBJ1-2, with no clear D. CDR3 length equals 13 residues. Trimming stripped 0 bases from V and 5 bases from J, with 7 bases between. Germline V gene sequence: CDR1 SGHDN, CDR2 FVKESK. This CDR3 is CASSQENNYGYTF. CDR3 nucleotide sequence: TGTGCCAGCAGCCAAGAAAACAATTATGGCTACACCTTC. The full variable domain, rest sourced from reference TRBV14 and TRBJ1-2, is EAGVTQFPSHSVIEKGQTVTLRCDPISGHDNLYWYRRVMGKEIKFLLHFVKESKQDESGMPNNRFLAERTGGTYSTLKVQPAELEDSGVYFCASSQENNYGYTFGSGTRLTVV.

Only a few counts were recorded for this clone. The chain has TRBV19 and TRBJ2-3; 8 bases align to TRBD1. Germline CDR1 is LNHDA and CDR2 is SQIVND (reference sequence). The trim removed 3 bases at V and 9 bases at J, leaving 17 bases unmatched. The CDR3 has 17 amino acids. As DNA, the CDR3 is TGTGCCAGTAGTATTCGGACAGGGCGCTCCGACTGGGGGACGCAGTATTTT. The encoded protein is CASSIRTGRSDWGTQYF.

The gene calls are TRBV4-1 and TRBJ1-2, with unresolved D. Germline assignment: CDR1 MGHRA and CDR2 YSYEKL. The CDR3 length is 15 residues. V lost 0 bases and J lost 7, with 15 bases in between. In DNA, the CDR3 is TGCGCCAGCAGCCAAGATGTGGCGGGTCTTTCTGGCTACACCTTC. Translating gives CASSQDVAGLSGYTF.

This clone was seen a handful of times. The chain carries TRBV6-6 and TRBJ1-4, with 8 bases identical to TRBD1. The junction had 9 bases not matched to a gene; V was cut back by 4 bases and J by 8 bases. The CDR3 is made up of 15 amino acids. Germline assignment: CDR1 MNHNY and CDR2 SVGAGI (reference sequence). CDR3 in DNA: TGTGCCAGCAGTTCTTTAGGACAGGGCTTGGAAAAACTGTTTTTT. This gives the protein CASSSLGQGLEKLFF.

This clone was observed a handful of times. V usage is TRBV2 and J usage is TRBJ1-5; weak D call: TRBD1 (5 bases). The germline gives CDR1 SNHLY, CDR2 FYNNEI. CDR3 length: 16 residues. V dropped 2 bases and J dropped 6 bases, with 17 bases sitting between them. The CDR3, as DNA: TGTGCCAGCAGTGAACATTATCCACAAGGGGCTCAGCCCCAGCATTTT. It encodes CASSEHYPQGAQPQHF.

This clone was found once. The genes are TRBV2 and TRBJ1-2; maybe TRBD1 (6 bases). The CDR3 runs to 13 residues. The ends were cut back, 7 bases at V and 2 bases at J, with 11 bases in the middle. Looked up from germline, CDR1 is SNHLY and CDR2 is FYNNEI. In DNA form, the CDR3 reads TGTGCCAGCATGGAGAGGGGGAACTATGGCTACACCTTC. Amino acid sequence: CASMERGNYGYTF. The full variable domain, rest sourced from reference TRBV2 and TRBJ1-2, is EPEVTQTPSHQVTQMGQEVILRCVPISNHLYFYWYRQILGQKVEFLVSFYNNEISEKSEIFDDQFSVERPDGSNFTLKIRSTKLEDSAMYFCASMERGNYGYTFGSGTRLTVV.

This rearrangement joins TRBV9 to TRBJ2-3, with 14 bases aligning to TRBD2. Per germline, CDR1 SGDLS and CDR2 YYNGEE. After removal of 0 bases from V and 2 bases from J, the junction contained 5 bases not matched to a gene. The CDR3 length is 18 residues. CDR3 sequence (DNA): TGTGCCAGCAGCGTAGATGGACTAGCGGGGGGATACACAGATACGCAGTATTTT. Protein: CASSVDGLAGGYTDTQYF.

V usage is TRBV5-4 and J usage is TRBJ2-1; perhaps TRBD2 as D (5 bases). The germline gives CDR1 SGHNT, CDR2 YYREEE (reference sequence). The CDR3 spans 13 residues. V lost 5 bases and J 9 bases, leaving 15 bases between the germline ends. The CDR3 spells CASRATRETEQFF. As DNA, the CDR3 is TGTGCCAGCAGAGCAACGAGGGAAACTGAGCAGTTCTTC.

The chain recombines TRBV15 with TRBJ1-2; TRBD1 matches at 7 bases. The length of the CDR3 is 15 residues. The V gene end was trimmed by 3 bases and the J gene end by 2 bases; junction bases not matched to a gene: 6. Germline loops: CDR1 LNHNV, CDR2 YYDKDF (reference sequence). The CDR3 DNA is TGTGCCACCAGCAGGGGGACAGCTTCCAACTATGGCTACACCTTC. This translates into CATSRGTASNYGYTF.

This chain joins TRBV18 and TRBJ2-5, with 10 bases fitting TRBD2. With V trimmed by 4 bases and J by 3 bases, 5 bases remained unmatched. The length of the CDR3 is 15 residues. CDR1 is KGHSH, CDR2 LQKENI, per germline. The CDR3 DNA follows: TGTGCCAGCTCACAGGAGCGGGGGGGAAAAGAGACCCAGTACTTC. Translated: CASSQERGGKETQYF.

CDR3 sequence reads: CASFEIRLAGRETQYF. CDR3 in DNA: TGTGCCAGCTTCGAGATAAGACTAGCGGGGAGAGAGACCCAGTACTTC. The genes are TRBV2 and TRBJ2-5, with 11 nucleotides matching TRBD2. With 8 bases clipped from V and 4 bases from J, the junction kept 12 bases outside the gene matches. The CDR3 runs 16 residues. From germline, CDR1 is SNHLY and CDR2 FYNNEI.

For this clone: At one end, the junction sequence differs from germline, possibly due to a read error. The chain combines TRBV7-7 with TRBJ2-5, with 12 bases aligning to TRBD2. The CDR3 length is 16 residues. The germline gives CDR1 SSHAT, CDR2 FNYEAQ (reference sequence). In DNA form, the CDR3 reads TGTGCTAGCAGCTTAAACCTAGCGGGGGGGCCTGAGACCCAGTACTTC. It specifies CASSLNLAGGPETQYF.

The rearrangement uses TRBV30 and TRBJ2-6, with D possibly TRBD2 on 6 matching bases. The V end was cut by 1 base, the J end by 2 bases, with 6 bases between. CDR1 is GTSNPN, CDR2 SVGIG, per germline (reference sequence). This CDR3 is 14 amino acids long. The CDR3, as DNA: TGTGCCTGGAGTGGGGAGGCTGGGGCCAACGTCCTGACTTTC. Translating it yields CAWSGEAGANVLTF.

The rearrangement links TRBV25-1 to TRBJ2-5; D gene unclear. The J call may be faulty, since TRBJ2-7 better matches the DNA end. Germline loops: CDR1 MGHDK, CDR2 SYGVNS. This CDR3 is 11 amino acids long. The CDR3 nucleotides are TGTGCCAGCAGTTACTTCTACGAGCAGTACTTC. Residues: CASSYFYEQYF.

The V call is TRBV9, the J call TRBJ1-4, with 10 bases identical to TRBD1. CDR3 size: 15 residues. Losses at the gene ends were 3 bases for V and 7 bases for J; bases not matched to a gene: 6. Germline CDR1 and CDR2: SGDLS and YYNGEE. CDR3 sequence (DNA): TGTGCCAGCAGCGAGACCGGGACAGGGGCTGAAAAACTGTTTTTT. The encoded protein is CASSETGTGAEKLFF.

This clone was detected a few times. V is TRBV6-1 and J is TRBJ1-6; D ambiguous. V was shortened by 3 bases and J by 0 bases, with 9 bases between the two germline ends. This CDR3 spans 16 amino acids. Looked up from germline, CDR1 is MNHNS and CDR2 is SASEGT. CDR3 in DNA: TGTGCCAGCAGTGACAGGATTAGCTCCTATAATTCACCCCTCCACTTT. Its translation is CASSDRISSYNSPLHF.

The chain employs TRBV7-9 and TRBJ1-6; 7 bases align to TRBD1. CDR3 length: 15 amino acids. Unmatched junction bases numbered 6, after V lost 3 bases and J lost 7 bases. Germline loops: CDR1 SEHNR, CDR2 FQNEAQ (reference sequence). CDR3 loop: CASSLIQGMNSPLHF. The CDR3 nucleotides read TGTGCCAGCAGCTTGATACAGGGGATGAATTCACCCCTCCACTTT.